The TCR beta chain described here comes from a study of T cells after yellow fever vaccination. A universal primer site and UMIs were added as TCR cDNA was made by 5'RACE template switching. One entry per CDR3 protein, called by TCRdb with MiXCR from the 5' RACE reads. Of some 550,000 distinct CDR3 sequences in the sample, roughly 21% were seen once. Overall study results and limits: It was a small share of clonotypes that appeared in both CD4 and CD8 compartments.

This clonotype was detected a few times. Its antigen is as yet unknown. The receptor comes from a man between 25 and 39 years old who received the YFV17D yellow fever vaccine. The sample in question was PBMCs, obtained 15 days after the yellow fever booster vaccination.

The CDR3 loop is CASTSARGTYNEQFF. DNA for the CDR3: TGTGCCAGCACCTCGGCAAGGGGGACCTACAATGAGCAGTTCTTC. This chain uses TRBV6-1 with TRBJ2-1, with D tentatively TRBD1 (6 bases). V shed 7 bases and J shed 2 bases, with 15 bases lying between them. The length of the CDR3 is 15 residues. Germline V lookup: CDR1 MNHNS, CDR2 SASEGT.